This T cell receptor (delta chain) originates from a study of γδ T cells in repeated Plasmodium falciparum infection. Study in general: The natural-infection arm compared Malian children under seasonal malaria with matched Australian children. Samples were taken at baseline, before some infections, and 21 days after each. Over approximately 640 days, donors received four mosquito-bite P. falciparum NF54 infections.

Vgamma9/Vdelta2+ and Vdelta2-negative gammadelta T cells were flow-sorted from PBMC for bulk sequencing. Each sorted gammadelta sample had TRG and TRD chains sequenced. TCRdb re-processed the multiplex PCR reads using CATT. The repertoire holds roughly 90,000 delta-chain clones, with 0.98% as singletons. Only a few counts were recorded for this clone. Since a far larger clone is one base different, this is likely a read error. In the same sample, other DNA sequences code for this CDR3. CDR3 size: 20 residues. CDR1 and CDR2 (germline): GEAIGNYY, EKD. Sample: gamma-delta T cells from blood. The clonotype originates from a pool of human donors (malaria-infected and uninfected, not separated). The V gene is TRDV2, the J gene TRDJ1, with TRDD3 matching 13 bases. CDR3 region: CACDTPFTGGYEGYTDKLIF. Here the CDR3 DNA reads TGTGCTTGTGACACACCCTTTACTGGGGGATACGAAGGATACACCGATAAACTCATCTTT.